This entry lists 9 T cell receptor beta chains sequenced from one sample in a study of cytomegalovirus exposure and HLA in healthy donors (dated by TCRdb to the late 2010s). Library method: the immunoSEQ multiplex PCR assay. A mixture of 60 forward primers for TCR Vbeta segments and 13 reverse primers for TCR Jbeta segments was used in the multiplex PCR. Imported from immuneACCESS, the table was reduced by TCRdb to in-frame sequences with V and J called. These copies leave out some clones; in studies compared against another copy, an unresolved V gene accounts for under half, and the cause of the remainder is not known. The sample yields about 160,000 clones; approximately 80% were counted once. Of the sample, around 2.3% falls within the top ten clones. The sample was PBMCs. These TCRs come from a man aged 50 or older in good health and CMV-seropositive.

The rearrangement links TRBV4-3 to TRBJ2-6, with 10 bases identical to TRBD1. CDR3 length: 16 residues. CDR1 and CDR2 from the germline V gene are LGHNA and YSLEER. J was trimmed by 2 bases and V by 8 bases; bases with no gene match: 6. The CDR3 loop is CASGEGQGTGANVLTF. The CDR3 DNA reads TGCGCCAGCGGCGAGGGACAGGGGACTGGGGCCAACGTCCTGACTTTC.

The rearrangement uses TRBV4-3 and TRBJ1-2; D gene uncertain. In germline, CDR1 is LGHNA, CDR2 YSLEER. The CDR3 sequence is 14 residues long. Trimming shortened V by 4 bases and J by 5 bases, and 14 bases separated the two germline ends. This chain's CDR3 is CASSPREKGYGYTF. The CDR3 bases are TGCGCCAGCAGCCCCCGGGAAAAGGGTTATGGCTACACCTTC.

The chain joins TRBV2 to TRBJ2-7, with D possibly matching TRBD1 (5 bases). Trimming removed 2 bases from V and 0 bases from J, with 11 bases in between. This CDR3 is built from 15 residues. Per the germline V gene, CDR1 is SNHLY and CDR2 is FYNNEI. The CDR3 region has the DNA TGTGCCAGCAGTGAATTAGCAGGGAACTCCTACGAGCAGTACTTC. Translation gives CASSELAGNSYEQYF.

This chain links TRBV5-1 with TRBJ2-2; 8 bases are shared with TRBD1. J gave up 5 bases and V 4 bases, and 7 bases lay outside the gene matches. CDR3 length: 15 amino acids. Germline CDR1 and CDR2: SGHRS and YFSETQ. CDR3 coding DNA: TGCGCCAGCAGCGGCGACAGGGGAGATACCGGGGAGCTGTTTTTT. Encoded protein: CASSGDRGDTGELFF.

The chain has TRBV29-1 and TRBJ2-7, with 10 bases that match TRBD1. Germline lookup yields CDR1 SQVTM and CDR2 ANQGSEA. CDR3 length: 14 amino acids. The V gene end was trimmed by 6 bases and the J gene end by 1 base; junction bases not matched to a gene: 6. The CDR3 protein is CSVGRDRGSYEQYF. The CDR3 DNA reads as TGCAGCGTAGGAAGGGACAGGGGTTCCTACGAGCAGTACTTC.

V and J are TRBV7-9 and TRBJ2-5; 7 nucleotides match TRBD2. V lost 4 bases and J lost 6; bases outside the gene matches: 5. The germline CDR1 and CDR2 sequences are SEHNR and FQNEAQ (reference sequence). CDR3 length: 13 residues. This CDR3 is CASSSVGGKTQYF. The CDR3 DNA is TGTGCCAGCAGCTCTGTGGGGGGGAAGACCCAGTACTTC.

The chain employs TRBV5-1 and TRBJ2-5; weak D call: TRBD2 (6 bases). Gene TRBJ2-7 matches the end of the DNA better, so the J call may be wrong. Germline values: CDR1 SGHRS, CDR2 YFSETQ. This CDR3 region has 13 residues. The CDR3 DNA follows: TGCGCCAGCAGCTTGCCCGGGGGAGGCGAGCAGTACTTC. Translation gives CASSLPGGGEQYF.

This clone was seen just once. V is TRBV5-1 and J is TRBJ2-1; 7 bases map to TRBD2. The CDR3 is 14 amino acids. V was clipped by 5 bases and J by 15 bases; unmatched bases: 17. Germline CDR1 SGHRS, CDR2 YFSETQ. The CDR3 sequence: CASRDQPTGGRGFF. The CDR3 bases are TGCGCCAGCAGAGACCAGCCGACGGGAGGAAGAGGGTTCTTC. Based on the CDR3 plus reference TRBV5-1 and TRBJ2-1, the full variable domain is KAGVTQTPRYLIKTRGQQVTLSCSPISGHRSVSWYQQTPGQGLQFLFEYFSETQRNKGNFPGRFSGRQFSNSRSEMNVSTLELGDSALYLCASRDQPTGGRGFFGPGTRLTVL.

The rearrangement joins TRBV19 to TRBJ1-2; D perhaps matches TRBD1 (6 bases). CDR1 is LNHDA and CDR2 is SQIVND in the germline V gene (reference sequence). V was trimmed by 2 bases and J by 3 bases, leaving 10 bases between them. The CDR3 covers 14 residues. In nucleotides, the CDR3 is TGTGCCAGTAGTATATTCAGGGGCGACTATGGCTACACCTTC. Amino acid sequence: CASSIFRGDYGYTF.